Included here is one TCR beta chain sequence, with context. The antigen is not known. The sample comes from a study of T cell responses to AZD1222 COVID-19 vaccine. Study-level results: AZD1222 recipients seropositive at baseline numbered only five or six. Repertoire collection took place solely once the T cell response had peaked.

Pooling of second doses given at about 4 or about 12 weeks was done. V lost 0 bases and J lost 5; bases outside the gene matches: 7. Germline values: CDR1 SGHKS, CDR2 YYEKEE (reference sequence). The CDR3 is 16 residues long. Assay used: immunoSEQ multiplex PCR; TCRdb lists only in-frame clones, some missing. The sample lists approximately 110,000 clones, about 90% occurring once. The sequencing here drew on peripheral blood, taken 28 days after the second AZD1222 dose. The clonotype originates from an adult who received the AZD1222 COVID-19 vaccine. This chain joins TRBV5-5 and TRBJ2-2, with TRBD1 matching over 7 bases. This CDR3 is CASSLVPGQTTGELFF. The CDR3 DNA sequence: TGTGCCAGCAGCTTGGTTCCGGGACAGACAACCGGGGAGCTGTTTTTT.